This paragraph reports one TCR beta chain. No antigen is known for it. Naive CD8 isolation took CD45RO-negative cells positively selected for CCR7 and excluded terminally differentiated effector memory CD45RA+ cells. Germline assignment: CDR1 PRHDT and CDR2 FYEKMQ (reference sequence). This CDR3 has 13 residues. With 5 bases removed from V and 0 bases from J, the gap between germline ends came to 7 bases. The genomic DNA of each subset was split evenly across several immunoSEQ plates. TCRdb's table, derived via immunoSEQ multiplex PCR, lists solely in-frame clones and lacks some. Of about 1,800,000 clones listed, about 94% are singletons. This entry is derived from a study of shared clonotypes between healthy human individuals. Overall study findings and caveats: Clonotypes shared by all four donors outscored non-shared clonotypes in generation probability.

The sequencing sample was made of naive CD8+ T cells sorted from blood. The origin of this receptor is a man aged 18 to 30 in good health. V and J are TRBV13 and TRBJ1-1; D not certain. The CDR3 reads CASSNQVNTEAFF. The CDR3 DNA reads TGTGCCAGCAGCAATCAAGTGAACACTGAAGCTTTCTTT.